This is a list of T cell receptor beta chains from one sample in a study of identical twins. TCRdb redid the calling of the 5' RACE reads with MiXCR, one entry per CDR3 protein. The profile shows 400,000 to 550,000 distinct CDR3 sequences, more than 13% of them singletons. The same data also contributed to another study, on yellow fever vaccine responses in identical twins.

Sequenced input: CD4+ T cells sorted from blood. The receptors shown here come from a woman under 30 in good health. The CDR3 runs from the conserved cysteine through the conserved F or W. The D gene is left open where the match is weak. Size is stated for part of the rows, as once, few or many counts, or as a class when the clone is expanded.

size: -; J: TRBJ2-7; V: TRBV11-2; D: TRBD1; CDR3: CASSSTGTGGRVLYEQYF; DNA: TGTGCCAGCAGCTCAACCGGGACAGGGGGCAGAGTTCTCTACGAGCAGTACTTC
size: -; J: TRBJ1-1; V: TRBV11-2; D: -; CDR3: CASSLGGGRRGEAFF; DNA: TGTGCCAGCAGCCTGGGGGGCGGGCGCCGGGGTGAAGCTTTCTTT
size: many; J: TRBJ2-1; V: TRBV7-6; D: -; CDR3: CASSLKTVNEQFF; DNA: TGTGCCAGCAGCTTAAAGACAGTCAATGAGCAGTTCTTC
size: few; J: TRBJ1-4; V: TRBV4-3; D: TRBD1; CDR3: CASSQDPRGGEKLFF; DNA: TGCGCCAGCAGCCAAGATCCCAGGGGGGGCGAAAAACTGTTTTTT
size: few; J: TRBJ2-1; V: TRBV27; D: -; CDR3: CASRSRGLGDNEQFF; DNA: TGTGCCAGCAGATCCAGGGGCCTCGGTGACAATGAGCAGTTCTTC
size: few; J: TRBJ2-7; V: TRBV29-1; D: -; CDR3: CSWAGPYEQYF; DNA: TGCAGCTGGGCAGGTCCTTACGAGCAGTACTTC
size: few; J: TRBJ2-2; V: TRBV9; D: -; CDR3: CASSVDWGTGELFF; DNA: TGTGCCAGCAGCGTAGATTGGGGTACCGGGGAGCTGTTTTTT
size: -; J: TRBJ2-2; V: TRBV27; D: -; CDR3: CASSFLGSKVPGELFF; DNA: TGTGCCAGCAGTTTCCTGGGGTCTAAAGTTCCCGGGGAGCTGTTTTTT
size: few; J: TRBJ2-3; V: TRBV20-1; D: -; CDR3: CSASVQDTDTQYF; DNA: TGCAGTGCTAGTGTCCAGGACACAGATACGCAGTATTTT
size: few; J: TRBJ2-2; V: TRBV4-3; D: -; CDR3: CASSLGSGPPNTGELFF; DNA: TGCGCCAGCAGCCTCGGGTCGGGACCCCCGAACACCGGGGAGCTGTTTTTT
size: -; J: TRBJ2-1; V: TRBV3-1; D: TRBD2; CDR3: CASSQASGGRFYNEQFF; DNA: TGTGCCAGCAGCCAAGCGAGCGGGGGCCGTTTTTACAATGAGCAGTTCTTC
size: few; J: TRBJ2-7; V: TRBV3-1; D: -; CDR3: CASSQGPGGGTYEQYF; DNA: TGTGCCAGCAGCCAAGGGCCTGGGGGCGGGACCTACGAGCAGTACTTC
size: -; J: TRBJ2-1; V: TRBV7-3; D: TRBD1; CDR3: CASSFLPGQGTEQFF; DNA: TGTGCCAGCAGCTTCCTACCGGGACAGGGGACTGAGCAGTTCTTC
size: -; J: TRBJ2-2; V: TRBV20-1; D: TRBD1; CDR3: CSAPQTGGGELFF; DNA: TGCAGTGCTCCACAGACAGGGGGCGGGGAGCTGTTTTTT
size: few; J: TRBJ1-5; V: TRBV27; D: -; CDR3: CASTTRPGTQPQHF; DNA: TGTGCCAGCACGACCCGGCCAGGGACTCAGCCCCAGCATTTT
size: few; J: TRBJ1-5; V: TRBV28; D: -; CDR3: CASSQKNWAYSNHPQHF; DNA: TGTGCCAGCAGTCAAAAAAATTGGGCTTATAGCAATCACCCCCAGCATTTT
size: -; J: TRBJ2-5; V: TRBV2; D: -; CDR3: CASNRRQETQYF; DNA: TGTGCCAGCAATCGTCGGCAAGAGACCCAGTACTTC
size: -; J: TRBJ2-3; V: TRBV11-2; D: -; CDR3: CASGKWADTQYF; DNA: TGTGCCAGCGGAAAGTGGGCAGATACGCAGTATTTT
size: few; J: TRBJ2-5; V: TRBV20-1; D: TRBD1; CDR3: CSARITRGLETQYF; DNA: TGCAGTGCTAGAATAACTAGGGGGCTAGAGACCCAGTACTTC
size: few; J: TRBJ2-7; V: TRBV7-9; D: TRBD2; CDR3: CASSLKGSSGAYEQYF; DNA: TGTGCCAGCAGCTTAAAAGGGTCTAGCGGTGCCTACGAGCAGTACTTC
size: few; J: TRBJ1-2; V: TRBV7-2; D: -; CDR3: CASSLTGPPHGYTF; DNA: TGTGCCAGCAGCCTGACAGGCCCACCCCATGGCTACACCTTC
size: -; J: TRBJ2-7; V: TRBV6-5; D: TRBD1; CDR3: CASSSGQGRYF; DNA: TGTGCCAGCAGTTCGGGACAGGGGCGGTACTTC
size: few; J: TRBJ2-7; V: TRBV29-1; D: -; CDR3: CSVHSTYEQYF; DNA: TGCAGCGTTCATTCTACCTACGAGCAGTACTTC
size: -; J: TRBJ1-1; V: TRBV6-6; D: -; CDR3: CASRQGSTEAFF; DNA: TGTGCCAGCCGCCAGGGGAGCACTGAAGCTTTCTTT
size: -; J: TRBJ2-3; V: TRBV3-1; D: TRBD2; CDR3: CASSQDRPLAGGATQYF; DNA: TGTGCCAGCAGCCAAGATCGACCGCTAGCGGGGGGAGCTACGCAGTATTTT
size: -; J: TRBJ1-4; V: TRBV24-1; D: -; CDR3: CATSDDRTGEKLFF; DNA: TGTGCCACCAGTGATGACAGGACTGGGGAAAAACTGTTTTTT
size: -; J: TRBJ2-7; V: TRBV7-9; D: -; CDR3: CASSLASILSYEQYF; DNA: TGTGCCAGCAGCTTAGCATCTATCCTCTCCTACGAGCAGTACTTC
size: few; J: TRBJ2-2; V: TRBV12-3/TRBV12-4; D: -; CDR3: CASSFYSGELFF; DNA: TGTGCCAGCAGTTTTTATTCCGGGGAGCTGTTTTTT
size: -; J: TRBJ2-3; V: TRBV7-2; D: -; CDR3: CASSLVGKLVTDTQYF; DNA: TGTGCCAGCAGCTTAGTAGGGAAGTTAGTCACAGATACGCAGTATTTT
size: few; J: TRBJ2-4; V: TRBV7-2; D: TRBD2; CDR3: CASSLGQRDYRNIQYF; DNA: TGTGCCAGCAGCTTAGGCCAGAGGGACTACCGAAACATTCAGTACTTC
size: -; J: TRBJ2-5; V: TRBV11-2; D: -; CDR3: CASSYYGGWETQYF; DNA: TGTGCCAGCAGTTATTATGGGGGTTGGGAGACCCAGTACTTC
size: few; J: TRBJ2-5; V: TRBV20-1; D: -; CDR3: CSVSDLETQYF; DNA: TGCAGTGTTTCGGATCTAGAGACCCAGTACTTC
size: -; J: TRBJ2-5; V: TRBV29-1; D: -; CDR3: CSVKAAKYQETQYF; DNA: TGCAGCGTTAAGGCGGCCAAGTACCAAGAGACCCAGTACTTC
size: -; J: TRBJ1-1; V: TRBV6-2/TRBV6-3; D: -; CDR3: CASSYDPWARGGTEAFF; DNA: TGTGCCAGCAGTTATGACCCCTGGGCCCGGGGGGGCACTGAAGCTTTCTTT
size: few; J: TRBJ2-7; V: TRBV7-2; D: -; CDR3: CASSPRAGESSYEQYF; DNA: TGTGCCAGCAGCCCCCGAGCGGGCGAATCCTCCTACGAGCAGTACTTC
size: -; J: TRBJ2-7; V: TRBV28; D: -; CDR3: CASSPPGLAPTYEQYF; DNA: TGTGCCAGCAGTCCCCCCGGGCTAGCGCCGACCTACGAGCAGTACTTC
size: -; J: TRBJ2-7; V: TRBV3-1; D: -; CDR3: CASSQDRGSNAYEQYF; DNA: TGTGCCAGCAGCCAAGATCGTGGCAGTAATGCCTACGAGCAGTACTTC
size: -; J: TRBJ2-7; V: TRBV27; D: TRBD1; CDR3: CASSLNGQGAEQYF; DNA: TGTGCCAGCAGTCTCAACGGACAGGGGGCCGAGCAGTACTTC
size: few; J: TRBJ1-6; V: TRBV9; D: TRBD1; CDR3: CASSSSTGRGSSPLHF; DNA: TGTGCCAGCAGCTCATCGACAGGGCGGGGGTCTTCACCCCTCCACTTT
size: few; J: TRBJ2-2; V: TRBV30; D: -; CDR3: CAWTRDPANTGELFF; DNA: TGTGCCTGGACACGGGACCCAGCGAACACCGGGGAGCTGTTTTTT
size: many; J: TRBJ1-5; V: TRBV12-3/TRBV12-4; D: -; CDR3: CASRKGGRGGQPQHF; DNA: TGTGCCAGCAGGAAAGGGGGGAGGGGGGGTCAGCCCCAGCATTTT
size: -; J: TRBJ2-7; V: TRBV28; D: -; CDR3: CASTRWGVHEQYF; DNA: TGTGCCAGCACCAGGTGGGGGGTCCACGAGCAGTACTTC
size: few; J: TRBJ2-1; V: TRBV11-3; D: TRBD1; CDR3: CASSPRTGVNNEQFF; DNA: TGTGCCAGCAGCCCTCGAACAGGGGTAAACAATGAGCAGTTCTTC
size: few; J: TRBJ2-2; V: TRBV20-1; D: -; CDR3: CSASHTATGELFF; DNA: TGCAGTGCTAGTCACACAGCGACCGGGGAGCTGTTTTTT
size: many; J: TRBJ1-2; V: TRBV12-3/TRBV12-4; D: -; CDR3: CASSLAQAHGYTF; DNA: TGTGCCAGCAGTTTAGCCCAGGCCCATGGCTACACCTTC
size: few; J: TRBJ2-7; V: TRBV28; D: TRBD2; CDR3: CASSLWPSGTSGNEQYF; DNA: TGTGCCAGCAGTTTATGGCCCTCTGGGACTAGCGGGAACGAGCAGTACTTC
size: -; J: TRBJ2-7; V: TRBV3-1; D: TRBD2; CDR3: CASSQDRAGGPSYEQYF; DNA: TGTGCCAGCAGCCAAGATCGGGCGGGGGGACCCTCCTACGAGCAGTACTTC
size: few; J: TRBJ2-2; V: TRBV20-1; D: -; CDR3: CSARGLAGELFF; DNA: TGCAGTGCTAGAGGTTTAGCCGGGGAGCTGTTTTTT
size: -; J: TRBJ2-3; V: TRBV6-8; D: -; CDR3: CASSYSVDQTTDTQYF; DNA: TGTGCCAGCAGTTACTCAGTGGACCAAACCACAGATACGCAGTATTTT
size: few; J: TRBJ2-3; V: TRBV20-1; D: TRBD2; CDR3: CSARDAAGGLADTQYF; DNA: TGCAGTGCTAGAGATGCAGCGGGGGGTCTCGCAGATACGCAGTATTTT
size: -; J: TRBJ2-1; V: TRBV7-2; D: -; CDR3: CASRQGGGVCFF; DNA: TGTGCCAGCCGCCAAGGGGGGGGAGTGTGTTTTTTC